This T cell receptor (beta chain) was found in a study of T-cell reconstitution after alpha-beta-depleted transplantation in children (dated by TCRdb to the mid-2010s). Study-wide context: Using TCR repertoire profiling, the study followed T-cell immune reconstitution in a quantitative way in children after TCRalphabeta/CD19-depleted allogeneic hematopoietic cell transplantation. The study at large found these results: Hyperexpanded clone frequencies declined over subsequent months; after one year, T-cell counts and TCRbeta diversity were mostly attributed to newly produced T cells. In some patients, high TCRbeta diversity at day 60 was attributed to recipient T cells and intrathymic progenitors that had survived conditioning. The apparently early recovery of alphabetaT-cell counts about two months after transplant reportedly depended on only several hundred rapidly expanded clones that came from non-depleted graft cells.

In this sample, this clonotype turned up a few times. No cognate antigen has been identified for it. The record has no base qualities; no much larger clone is one base away. V drops 3 bases and J drops 4 bases, leaving 13 bases in between. CDR1 is given as DFQATT and CDR2 as SNEGSKA, both from the germline V gene (reference sequence). The CDR3, cysteine through phenylalanine, is 14 amino acids long. The DNA shown is the 42-base CDR3, in frame from base 1. The treatment or condition label on this specimen signifies: allogeneic hematopoietic cell transplantation with graft depleted of TCRalphabeta T cells and CD19 B cells. TCRalphabeta/CD19-depleted allogeneic hematopoietic cell grafts were given to the transplant recipients, all of whom were children. Preparation of the library involved PCR. Sequencing instrument: Illumina HiSeq 2500. TCR library preparation used molecular barcoding, with unique molecular identifiers applied to normalize quantification of the TCRbeta repertoire. The public sequencing data were trimmed at Q25 with fastp and processed into clonotypes with MiXCR by TCRdb, which kept only in-frame beta chains. Records with the same CDR3 protein are collapsed into one entry carrying the most frequent genes and DNA. Present in this sample are some 550,000 distinct CDR3 sequences, about 21% of which were seen just once. Clones ranked in the top ten supply 13% to 15% of the sample.

This clonotype originated in a boy younger than two who had a stem cell transplant for acute myeloid leukemia, so the T cells may come from the graft donor. Sample: PBMCs, mostly from graft donor cells, taken 360 days after TCRalphabeta/CD19-depleted stem cell transplant. The rearranged chain carries TRBV20-1 and TRBJ2-1, with TRBD1 as a weak D call on 6 bases. The CDR3 corresponds to CSARQGPAYNEQFF. The DNA is as follows: TGCAGTGCTAGGCAGGGGCCCGCTTACAATGAGCAGTTCTTC.